These T cell receptor beta chains were read from a single sample in a study of blood T cell repertoires in COVID-19. The data were produced by immunoSEQ multiplex PCR, yet TCRdb's version contains in-frame clones alone and is incomplete. The table includes over 130,000 clones, 60% to 85% detected once. The specimen sequenced was peripheral blood. These receptors originate from a man in his fifties or sixties with acute or convalescent COVID-19. CDR3s include the opening cysteine and the closing phenylalanine or tryptophan.

TRBV5-1	TRBJ1-2	CASSFLGEAGYTF
TRBV11-2	TRBJ2-2	CASSLVYRSNTGELFF
TRBV18	TRBJ1-2	CASSSSGNPYGYTF
TRBV27	TRBJ1-2	CASSLNRDRGFGGYTF
TRBV14	TRBJ1-2	CASSQDLGGYGYTF
TRBV5-1	TRBJ1-5	CASRGGRNQPQHF
TRBV4-1	TRBJ2-5	CASSQAARHEQETQYF
TRBV7-8	TRBJ1-5	CASSLDRPSNQPQHF
TRBV12-5	TRBJ2-3	CASGLVAATQDTQYF
TRBV10-3	TRBJ1-2	CAISERGHDGYTF
TRBV12-3/TRBV12-4	TRBJ1-5	CASSQTGNQPQHF
TRBV29-1	TRBJ2-2	CSVLGQGAYTGELFF
TRBV5-1	TRBJ2-3	CASSLGAVSTDTQYF
TRBV6-4	TRBJ2-3	CASSDPDRGQDTQYF
TRBV6-5	TRBJ1-4	CASSYIQGTLEKLFF
TRBV29-1	TRBJ1-4	CSVTTGGNFGNEKLFF
TRBV19	TRBJ1-2	CASGKLTGGDGYTF
TRBV11-2	TRBJ1-5	CASSHLGVGQPQHF
TRBV4-1	TRBJ2-4	CASSQDPSRSLAKNIQYF
TRBV19	TRBJ2-2	CASKGRSGDPNTGELFF
TRBV7-2	TRBJ2-3	CASSPLPGGTQYF
TRBV18	TRBJ2-5	CASSPRGTEETQYF
TRBV5-1	TRBJ1-6	CASSTDRANSPLHF
TRBV6-5	TRBJ2-1	CASSHRGGALGEQFF
TRBV4-2	TRBJ1-1	CASSETGYTEAFF
TRBV7-9	TRBJ2-7	CASSPGQARYEQYF
TRBV18	TRBJ2-1	CASSLSGQTYNEQFF
TRBV11-2	TRBJ1-1	CASSSDRGERTFF
TRBV30	TRBJ2-3	CAWSLGEAGADTQYF
TRBV5-1	TRBJ1-1	CASSLENLKQEEAFF
TRBV11-3	TRBJ2-3	CASSLGGDSPGDTQYF
TRBV6-6	TRBJ1-6	CASYTGYNSPLHF
TRBV3-1/TRBV3-2	TRBJ2-1	CASSQPRLAIEQFF
TRBV6-1	TRBJ1-2	CASSEPIRQASYGYTF
TRBV4-1	TRBJ1-3	CASSPPTIWNTIYF
TRBV27	TRBJ1-6	CASTQRRPEQGAKRTPLHF
TRBV29-1	TRBJ2-1	CSIRQGNEQFF
TRBV30	TRBJ1-5	CAWSGQSYSNQPQHF
TRBV18	TRBJ1-1	CASSSGTVNEAFF
TRBV7-2	TRBJ2-7	CASKKSATYEQYF
TRBV2	TRBJ1-4	CASSGSDEKLFF
TRBV4-1	TRBJ2-5	CASSQVGSAQYF
TRBV5-1	TRBJ2-1	CASSLYSQGADEQFF
TRBV10-2	TRBJ2-1	CASSTAGGEQFF
TRBV15	TRBJ1-5	CATSGQGGGGQPQHF
TRBV5-1	TRBJ2-5	CASRGQETQYF
TRBV5-4	TRBJ2-3	CASRWHTGTDTQYF
TRBV6-4	TRBJ2-1	CASSPSGNNEQFF